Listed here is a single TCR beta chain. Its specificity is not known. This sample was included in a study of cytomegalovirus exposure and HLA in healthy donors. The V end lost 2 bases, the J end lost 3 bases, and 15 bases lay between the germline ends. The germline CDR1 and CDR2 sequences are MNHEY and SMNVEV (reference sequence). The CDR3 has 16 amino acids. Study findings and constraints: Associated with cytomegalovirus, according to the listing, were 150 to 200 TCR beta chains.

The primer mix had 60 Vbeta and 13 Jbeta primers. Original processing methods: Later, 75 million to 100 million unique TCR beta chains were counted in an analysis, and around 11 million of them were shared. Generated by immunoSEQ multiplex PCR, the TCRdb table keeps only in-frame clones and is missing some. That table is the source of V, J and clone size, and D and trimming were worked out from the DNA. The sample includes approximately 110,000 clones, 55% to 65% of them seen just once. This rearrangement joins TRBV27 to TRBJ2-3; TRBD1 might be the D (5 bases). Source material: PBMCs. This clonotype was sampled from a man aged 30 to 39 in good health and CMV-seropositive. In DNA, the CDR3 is TGTGCCAGCAGTTTAGGGCAGGGCTTTAGTACAGATACGCAGTATTTT. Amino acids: CASSLGQGFSTDTQYF.